Described below is a single TCR beta chain sequence and its context. Per the study methods: For nucleated cells, counts were estimated from reference gene primer amplification. Repertoires were generated with immunoSEQ multiplex PCR, while TCRdb's copy carries only in-frame clones and drops some. D and trimming come from the DNA, and the V and J calls and clone size come from that table. The sample holds 470,000 or so clones, approximately 83% seen once. The V gene's germline CDR1 is SNHLY and CDR2 FYNNEI. Trimming removed 11 bases at V and 7 bases at J, with 21 bases between. The CDR3 has 14 amino acids. The data derive from a study of blood T cell repertoires in COVID-19. Study context: There were acute and convalescent COVID-19 samples, and they came from the United States, Italy and Spain. PBMCs, B-cell-depleted T cells, or T cells were the source of the cDNA or gDNA that made up the material.

Sequenced input: peripheral blood. This TCR was sampled from a human donor in a cohort sampled during active COVID-19. The gene calls are TRBV2 and TRBJ2-1, with D possibly being TRBD2 (5 bases). CDR3 coding DNA: TGTGCCGTAACCCCTTTAGGGAGAGGAAATGAGCAGTTCTTC. Amino acid sequence: CAVTPLGRGNEQFF.